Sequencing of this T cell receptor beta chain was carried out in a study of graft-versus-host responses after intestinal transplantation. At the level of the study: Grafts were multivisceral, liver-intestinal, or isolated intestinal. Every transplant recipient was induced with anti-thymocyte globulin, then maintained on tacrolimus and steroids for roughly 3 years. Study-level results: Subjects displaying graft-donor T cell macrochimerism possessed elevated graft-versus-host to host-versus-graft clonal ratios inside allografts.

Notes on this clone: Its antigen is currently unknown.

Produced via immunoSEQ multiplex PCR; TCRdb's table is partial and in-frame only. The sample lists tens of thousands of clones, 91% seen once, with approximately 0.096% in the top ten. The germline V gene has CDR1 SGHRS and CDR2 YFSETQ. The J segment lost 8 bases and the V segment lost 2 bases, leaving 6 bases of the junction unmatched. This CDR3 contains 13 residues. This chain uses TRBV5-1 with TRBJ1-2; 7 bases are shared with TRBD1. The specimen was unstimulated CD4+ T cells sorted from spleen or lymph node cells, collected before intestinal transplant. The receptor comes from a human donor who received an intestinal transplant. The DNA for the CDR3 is TGCGCCAGCAGCTTCCAGGGGGAAGGGGGCTACACCTTC. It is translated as CASSFQGEGGYTF.